Listed here are 9 T cell receptor beta chains from one sample, sequenced in a study of metastatic and nonmetastatic thyroid tumors (dated by TCRdb to about 2020). The protocol used for the library was PCR. The run used an Illumina HiSeq 4000. TCRdb applied fastp at Q25 and MiXCR to the public reads, then kept only in-frame beta chains. Counted in this sample were 29,000 or so clones; more than 3.5% of them appeared once. In total, the top ten clones hold 21% of the sample. Before undergoing thyroid surgery, none of the patients had been given any kind of treatment. Sequencing was carried out using blood. These receptors all come from a female donor with papillary thyroid cancer or a benign thyroid nodule (not recorded which). Some clones in this sample may be carry-over from other donors' samples.

This clone has only a few counts. The chain joins TRBV6-1 to TRBJ2-1; 9 bases are a match to TRBD2. The V gene end was trimmed by 1 base and the J gene end by 4 bases; junction bases not matched to a gene: 2. The CDR3 covers 15 residues. The V gene's germline CDR1 is MNHNS and CDR2 SASEGT. The CDR3 DNA reads as TGTGCCAGCAGTGAAGATAGCGGGAGTTACAATGAGCAGTTCTTC. It specifies CASSEDSGSYNEQFF.

Points on this clone: At one end, the junction sequence differs from germline, possibly due to a read error. The rearrangement links TRBV28 to TRBJ2-2; the match to TRBD1 covers 10 bases. CDR3 length: 16 amino acids. Per germline, CDR1 MDHEN and CDR2 SYDVKM. CDR3 in amino acids: CASSSTGGENTGELFF. CDR3 nucleotide sequence: TGTGCCAGCAGCTCGACAGGGGGCGAGAACACAGGGGAGCTGTTTTTT.

The V gene is TRBV30, the J gene TRBJ2-7; tentative D call: TRBD1 (6 bases). Germline CDR1 GTSNPN, CDR2 SVGIG (reference sequence). The CDR3 has 13 residues. V was shortened by 5 bases and J by 2 bases, with 13 bases between the two germline ends. The CDR3 loop is CAWDRTATYEQYF. The CDR3 region has the DNA TGTGCCTGGGATAGGACAGCTACCTACGAGCAGTACTTC.

This clone was seen ten or more times. This could be a read error, since a much larger clone is one nucleotide away. No conserved phenylalanine or tryptophan is present at the end of the CDR3, so a read error is the likely explanation. The V and J genes are TRBV27 and TRBJ1-1, with D maybe TRBD1 (5 bases). Trimming took 2 bases from V and 4 from J, leaving 11 bases between them. The germline gives CDR1 MNHEY, CDR2 SMNVEV (reference sequence). This CDR3 contains 14 residues. In DNA form, the CDR3 reads TGTGCCAGCAGTTTAGGGGGGAGGAGCACTGAAGCTTTCCTT. Protein product: CASSLGGRSTEAFL.

The table lists this clone with a few counts. The chain joins TRBV20-1 to TRBJ1-2; D is undetermined. The germline CDR1 and CDR2 sequences are DFQATT and SNEGSKA (reference sequence). CDR3 length: 13 amino acids. The ends were cut back, 2 bases at V and 4 bases at J, with 11 bases in the middle. The CDR3 DNA reads as TGCAGTGCTAGACCCCTCGTAGGCTATGGCTACACCTTC. It translates to CSARPLVGYGYTF.

This clone was seen more than once but under ten times. This chain joins TRBV6-2 or TRBV6-3 and TRBJ1-1; D not certain. V lost 2 bases and J 2 bases, leaving 6 bases between the germline ends. The CDR3 covers 13 residues. Germline V gives CDR1 MNHEY, CDR2 SVGEGT. The CDR3 spells CASSYLENTEAFF. The CDR3 region has the DNA TGTGCCAGCAGTTACCTCGAAAACACTGAAGCTTTCTTT.

Many counts were recorded for this clone. The CDR3 ends on some other residue instead of the conserved phenylalanine or tryptophan, so this is likely a read error. This chain uses TRBV28 with TRBJ1-2; D remains ambiguous. CDR1 is MDHEN and CDR2 is SYDVKM in the germline V gene. Trimming took 6 bases from V and 7 from J, leaving 3 bases between them. CDR3 length: 9 residues. CDR3 coding DNA: TGTGCCAGCAGGGGTGGCTACACCCTC. Amino acids: CASRGGYTL.

By share of the sample, this clone is medium-sized. This chain joins TRBV27 and TRBJ2-1; possibly TRBD1 for D (5 bases). The CDR3 contains 14 residues. Trimming left V 4 bases short and J 6 bases short, with 13 bases between. Germline lookup yields CDR1 MNHEY and CDR2 SMNVEV (reference sequence). The CDR3 coding sequence is TGTGCCAGCAGTTCTGGACATAATGGCAATGAGCAGTTCTTC. Amino acid sequence: CASSSGHNGNEQFF.

Worth noting for this clone: The junction differs from germline at one of its ends, possibly a read error. This specimen includes other DNA sequences encoding the same CDR3. This chain uses TRBV20-1 with TRBJ2-2; perhaps TRBD2 as D (5 bases). The CDR3 is made up of 13 amino acids. The germline CDR1 and CDR2 sequences are DFQATT and SNEGSKA (reference sequence). As DNA, the CDR3 is TGCAGTGCTCTGGACGGGAACACCGGTGAGCTGTTTTTT. Translation: CSALDGNTGELFF.